The present T cell receptor beta chain was sequenced within a study of shared clonotypes between healthy human individuals (dated by TCRdb to 2020 to 2021). At the level of the whole study: The cohort included a few men and a couple of women between 18 and 49 years of age. For each donor, three plates each were used for CD4 naive and CD4 memory, two plates were used for CD8 naive, and one plate was used for CD8 memory. To estimate repertoire size and how much clonotype sharing occurs between individuals, the study deeply sequenced the blood TCR repertoires of about five healthy adults. Different laboratories and diverse techniques were used to prepare libraries and sequence TCR repertoires, to increase sequencing depth and limit assay-specific biases. Per donor, leukapheresis produced somewhere between about 0.94 and 9 billion PBMCs.

Beyond this particular receptor, the publication reports: Compared with non-shared clonotypes, clonotypes shared by all four sorted-subset donors had higher generation probabilities. Naive subsets generally had larger estimated clonotype richness than memory subsets. The genetic and exposure-history diversity represented was limited by the small number of donors. Incomplete sequencing was indicated by rarefaction of sorted-subset datasets, despite the large sequencing depth. When four donors were compared, the shared fraction of clonotypes was around 5% for naive CD4, more than 3% for naive CD8, about 2.5% for memory CD4, and 0.4% for memory CD8. Sampling was limited to blood, and TCR repertoires in tissue likely differ from TCR repertoires in blood. Pairwise subsampling led to the expectation that sequencing depth would affect the degree of clonotype sharing among donors.

This clone has a single count. This receptor's antigen is unknown. The record has no base qualities; no much larger clone is one base away. TCR CDR3 regions were amplified from genomic DNA by multiplex PCR using the deep immunoSEQ assay. For each cell subset, the extracted genomic DNA was distributed evenly across all wells of several immunoSEQ 96-well plates, and each plate served as one replicate. For sorted subsets, each replicate PCR was loaded with around 200 ng genomic DNA, equivalent to 25,000 to 30,000 T cell genomes. Purified libraries were quantified with a Qubit 3.0 fluorometer, sized on a Bioanalyzer 2100, and re-quantified with the KAPA Library Quantification kit. Every immunoSEQ 96-well plate was sequenced on a dedicated single-read 150-cycle Illumina NextSeq 550 flow cell. In the paper's pipeline: The immunoSEQ output contained only junctional sequences without quality scores, so filtering could not match that applied to full-length reads. Sequences were annotated with PyIR, a Python wrapper for IgBLAST v1.9, and V/J genes and CDR3 were assigned using IMGT germline references. Reads were filtered out if the reads had weak V/J assignments (E-value above 1e-6), no CDR3, stop codons, out-of-frame junctions, or ambiguous translated residues. A V3J clonotype was defined by an identical inferred V gene, J gene, and CDR3 amino acid sequence. Percentage overlap between repertoires was computed as shared unique clonotypes divided by the size of the smaller repertoire. RTK rarefaction, the Chao1 estimator, and Recon v2.1 estimates of unobserved clonotypes were used to assess repertoire richness. For all TCRbeta clonotypes obtained by the gDNA method from four donors, generation probabilities were computed with OLGA. Here the immuneACCESS table is served through TCRdb, limited to in-frame sequences with V and J called. Missing clones are a known gap in these copies; in checked studies unresolved V genes cover under half, and the rest lacks a known reason. The D gene and trimming were derived from the DNA, and the V and J assignments and clone size from that table. For this sample the table gives under 700,000 clones, of which 85% to 95% were detected only once. About 0.11% of the sample is held by the ten biggest clonotypes.

For the CD8 naive samples, CD45RO-negative cells were positively selected for CCR7, yielding a CD45RA+CCR7+ population from which TemRA cells were excluded. The donors were healthy, HIV-negative adults who had no recently reported acute infections or vaccinations. Only Caucasian adults living in Nashville, Tennessee, USA were represented among the donors. After blood collection by leukapheresis, PBMCs were isolated using Ficoll-Histopaque density gradient centrifugation and then cryopreserved in the vapor phase of liquid nitrogen. Purity and quantity of every magnetically sorted T cell population were checked by analytical flow cytometry. Genomic DNA was isolated from each sorted fraction and quantified by UV absorbance on a Nanodrop 2000c. CDR1 and CDR2 are read off the germline V gene (reference sequence) as LNHDA and SQIVND. V loses 5 bases of germline sequence and J loses 3 bases, and the interval between the two ends is 10 bases. From its cysteine to its phenylalanine, the CDR3 spans 14 amino acids. This entry keeps only the CDR3 DNA: 42 bases, framed from base 1.

The sample consisted of naive CD8+ T cells sorted from blood. The cell subset or site label here, explained by the study, means: CD45RA+CCR7+. The sequence came from a woman aged 25-40 years in good health. The chain links TRBV19 with TRBJ2-2, and possibly TRBD2, on 5 matching bases. The DNA reads TGTGCCAGTAGTCCCCTCGGGGACACCGGGGAGCTGTTTTTT. This sequence encodes CASSPLGDTGELFF.